The 25 T cell receptor beta chains given below trace back to one sample, sequenced in a study of spatial heterogeneity in lung cancer. Overall study findings and caveats: Expanded intratumoral alpha and beta TCR counts tracked tumor mutation counts.

TCRdb processed the 5' RACE reads anew with MiXCR; each CDR3 protein has one entry. The sample holds 4,000 to 5,500 distinct CDR3 sequences, around 12% seen once. Their antigens are not known. Regarding time point: sample taken at primary tumor resection. Specimen: lung tumor tissue, collected at surgery. These receptors all come from a male donor with early-stage non-small cell lung cancer.

This clonotype was observed a handful of times. This beta chain is a stray read from a library made for alpha chains; its abundance is not meaningful. CDR3 region: CSARDHGTSGSGATDTQYF. CDR3 DNA sequence: TGCAGTGCTAGAGACCACGGGACTAGCGGGAGTGGGGCCACAGATACGCAGTATTTT. The chain links TRBV20-1 to TRBJ2-3; 14 bases line up with TRBD2. This CDR3 region has 19 residues. The V gene end was trimmed by 0 bases and the J gene end by 2 bases; junction bases not matched to a gene: 10. CDR1 is DFQATT, CDR2 SNEGSKA, per germline (reference sequence).

This clonotype was observed a handful of times. This beta chain is an unintended read in a library built for alpha chains; its size means little. The chain uses TRBV4-3 and TRBJ2-3; D may be TRBD1 (6 bases). Per the germline V gene, CDR1 is LGHNA and CDR2 is YSLEER. The CDR3 has 14 amino acids. Trimming removed 3 bases at V and 4 bases at J, with 11 bases between. The CDR3 DNA is TGCGCCAGCAGCCAGAATTCAGGGGCAGATACGCAGTATTTT. This codes for CASSQNSGADTQYF.

On this clonotype itself: The size of this beta chain means little, since it is a stray read in a library made for alpha chains. CDR3 sequence: CASSIKQYRNTEAFF. The CDR3 DNA is TGTGCCAGCAGTATCAAACAGTACCGGAACACTGAAGCTTTCTTT. The rearrangement uses TRBV28 and TRBJ1-1; D is undetermined. Per the germline V gene, CDR1 is MDHEN and CDR2 is SYDVKM. The CDR3 contains 15 residues. V shed 5 bases and J shed 1 base, with 14 bases lying between them. The variable domain in full, with the rest retrieved from reference TRBV28 and TRBJ1-1, is DVKVTQSSRYLVKRTGEKVFLECVQDMDHENMFWYRQDPGLGLRLIYFSYDVKMKEKGDIPEGYSVSREKKERFSLILESASTNQTSMYLCASSIKQYRNTEAFFGQGTRLTVV.

By share, this clonotype counts as medium-sized. A library made for alpha chains picked up this beta chain off target, so its size means little. The chain combines TRBV29-1 with TRBJ1-1; 7 nucleotides align to TRBD1. CDR1 is SQVTM, CDR2 ANQGSEA, per germline. The CDR3 covers 13 residues. V was pared by 1 base and J by 4 bases, with 3 bases of the junction left unmatched. The CDR3 sequence is CSVEGTGGTEAFF. CDR3 DNA sequence: TGCAGCGTTGAAGGGACAGGCGGCACTGAAGCTTTCTTT.

Concerning this clonotype itself: The size of this beta chain means little, since it is a stray read in a library made for alpha chains. This chain uses TRBV2 with TRBJ1-5, with D unclear. The CDR3 is 15 residues long. The germline V gene has CDR1 SNHLY and CDR2 FYNNEI. V lost 7 bases to trimming and J lost 0 bases, with 13 bases between them. CDR3 coding DNA: TGTGCCAGCAACCCGTCCGCCTTTAGCAATCAGCCCCAGCATTTT. Residues: CASNPSAFSNQPQHF.

As to this clonotype: This beta chain was picked up by a library intended for alpha chains and is off target, so its count carries little meaning. The rearrangement links TRBV7-9 to TRBJ2-7; 9 positions agree with TRBD1. Trimming took 5 bases from V and 6 from J; bases not matched to a gene: 8. Germline CDR1 is SEHNR and CDR2 is FQNEAQ (reference sequence). CDR3 length equals 14 residues. CDR3 sequence: CASSHRDRASEQYF. In DNA form, the CDR3 reads TGTGCCAGCAGCCACCGGGACAGGGCGTCCGAGCAGTACTTC.

This clonotype has at least ten counts. Within a library made for alpha chains, this beta chain is off target, and its count is uninformative. The chain has TRBV27 and TRBJ1-5; D is unresolved. Between the trimmed V and J ends, which lost 4 bases and 3 bases, there was a span of 7 bases. There are 13 residues in the CDR3. Germline V gene sequence: CDR1 MNHEY, CDR2 SMNVEV (reference sequence). The CDR3, as DNA: TGTGCCAGCAGTTCGGGAAACAATCAGCCCCAGCATTTT. Translation: CASSSGNNQPQHF.

Only a few counts were recorded for this clonotype. Because the library targeted alpha chains, this beta chain is an off-target read whose size means little. The chain couples TRBV20-1 to TRBJ2-3; 12 bases match TRBD1. V lost 3 bases, J lost 2 bases, and 6 bases stayed unmatched. The CDR3 runs to 16 residues. CDR1 and CDR2 from the germline V gene are DFQATT and SNEGSKA (reference sequence). CDR3 DNA sequence: TGCAGTGCTAGCGGGACAGGGGGCTTACTCACAGATACGCAGTATTTT. This encodes CSASGTGGLLTDTQYF.

This clonotype was recorded many times. This beta chain represents an off-target read in a library built for alpha chains; its size is of limited meaning. The genes are TRBV10-3 and TRBJ2-7; a weak D match, TRBD1 (6 bases). Between the trimmed V and J ends, which lost 6 bases and 2 bases, there was a span of 14 bases. This CDR3 region has 14 residues. Looked up from germline, CDR1 is ENHRY and CDR2 is SYGVKD. CDR3 protein: CAIRSPGEAYEQYF. CDR3 DNA: TGTGCCATCAGGTCCCCAGGGGAAGCCTACGAGCAGTACTTC.

Judged by abundance, this clonotype is medium-sized (0.01 to 0.1%). Since the library was made to target alpha chains, this beta chain is a stray read and its abundance is not meaningful. The chain employs TRBV7-3 and TRBJ2-3; 8 bases are shared with TRBD2. V was clipped by 4 bases and J by 3 bases; unmatched bases: 3. The V gene's germline CDR1 is SGHTA and CDR2 FQGTGA. This CDR3 spans 14 amino acids. For the CDR3, the DNA is TGTGCCAGCAGCTCCGGACTAGCTACAGATACGCAGTATTTT. Translating it yields CASSSGLATDTQYF.

Sample share makes this clonotype medium-sized. In a library made to pick up alpha chains, this beta chain is a stray read with a size that means little. This sequence joins TRBV28 and TRBJ2-2; tentative D call: TRBD1 (5 bases). This CDR3 is 14 amino acids long. Between the trimmed V and J ends, which lost 7 bases and 2 bases, there was a span of 11 bases. Per the germline V gene, CDR1 is MDHEN and CDR2 is SYDVKM. CDR3 nucleotide sequence: TGTGCCAGCAAGGCAGGGCCCAACACCGGGGAGCTGTTTTTT. Translation gives CASKAGPNTGELFF.

This clonotype is categorized as medium-sized. Being off target in a library aimed at alpha chains, this beta chain has a size of little meaning. The chain uses TRBV20-1 and TRBJ1-2, with 12 bases lining up with TRBD1. The CDR3 sequence is 16 residues long. With V trimmed by 1 base and J by 7 bases, 10 bases remained unmatched. Looked up from germline, CDR1 is DFQATT and CDR2 is SNEGSKA (reference sequence). The CDR3 loop reads CSARGTGTGGQVGYTF. Here the CDR3 DNA reads TGCAGTGCTAGAGGCACCGGGACAGGGGGCCAAGTTGGCTACACCTTC.

This clonotype was detected ten times or more. The library was built for alpha chains, so this beta chain is an off-target read and its size means little. The chain uses TRBV27 and TRBJ2-1; 9 bases agree with TRBD1. V lost 5 bases, J lost 10 bases, and 15 bases stayed unmatched. This CDR3 region has 16 residues. Germline V lookup: CDR1 MNHEY, CDR2 SMNVEV (reference sequence). This CDR3 reads CASSRNPGTGLIEQFF. In nucleotides, the CDR3 is TGTGCCAGCAGTAGAAACCCCGGGACAGGGTTAATCGAGCAGTTCTTC.

This clonotype ranks as medium-sized. Because this beta chain is a stray read in a library intended to capture alpha chains, its abundance should not be given much weight. The chain carries TRBV28 and TRBJ1-3; weak D call: TRBD1 (6 bases). The germline gives CDR1 MDHEN, CDR2 SYDVKM. This CDR3 has 16 amino acids. With 6 bases removed from V and 4 bases from J, the gap between germline ends came to 19 bases. The CDR3 DNA follows: TGTGCCAGCAGCCGAAGGGGGGGGGCGGAAGGAAACACCATATATTTT. Protein: CASSRRGGAEGNTIYF.

At least ten counts were recorded for this clonotype. This beta chain slipped into a library made for alpha chains as a stray read, so its size is not meaningful. The chain combines TRBV6-2 or TRBV6-3 with TRBJ2-2, with D possibly matching TRBD1 (6 bases). Germline loops: CDR1 MNHEY, CDR2 SVGEGT. The CDR3 has 14 amino acids. V gave up 0 bases and J gave up 4 bases, with 6 bases separating them. DNA of the CDR3: TGTGCCAGCAGTTACTCCAGGGGCACCGGGGAGCTGTTTTTT. Encoded protein: CASSYSRGTGELFF.

Ten or more counts support this clonotype. This beta chain is a stray read from a library made for alpha chains; its abundance is not meaningful. The chain carries TRBV6-2 or TRBV6-3 and TRBJ2-7; tentatively, D is TRBD2 (6 bases). The V end was cut by 5 bases, the J end by 6 bases, with 11 bases between. Germline V gene data show CDR1 as MNHEY and CDR2 as SVGEGT. The CDR3 has 12 amino acids. CDR3 sequence: CASSPRRGEQYF. Here the CDR3 DNA reads TGTGCCAGCAGTCCCCGGAGGGGCGAGCAGTACTTC.

This clonotype was picked up many times. A library made for alpha chains picked up this beta chain off target, so its size means little. The CDR3 protein is CASSEAWGQGTGELFF. The CDR3 DNA is TGTGCCAGCAGTGAAGCTTGGGGACAGGGAACCGGGGAGCTGTTTTTT. This chain links TRBV6-1 with TRBJ2-2; 9 nucleotides agree with TRBD1. Per the germline V gene, CDR1 is MNHNS and CDR2 is SASEGT. The CDR3 loop spans 16 amino acids. The junction had 4 bases not matched to a gene; V was cut back by 0 bases and J by 5 bases.

This clonotype was observed many times. Since it is a stray read in a library aimed at alpha chains, this beta chain has a size that is not meaningful. This CDR3 is CASSPLAVSSGNTIYF. CDR3 in DNA: TGTGCCAGCAGCCCCCTTGCAGTCAGCTCTGGAAACACCATATATTTT. This chain joins TRBV7-2 and TRBJ1-3; unclear D gene. CDR3 length: 16 amino acids. Germline-derived CDR1 and CDR2 are SGHTA and FQGNSA. With 5 bases removed from V and 0 bases from J, the gap between germline ends came to 14 bases.

By sample fraction, this clonotype is medium-sized. The library was built for alpha chains, so this beta chain is an off-target read and its size means little. The J gene is TRBJ2-3, the V gene TRBV4-1, with 8 bases aligning to TRBD2. V shed 2 bases and J 0 bases; nucleotides not matched to a gene: 10. The CDR3 has 18 amino acids. CDR1 is MGHRA, CDR2 YSYEKL, per germline. DNA for the CDR3: TGCGCCAGCAGCCAATCCCAGGCGGGGGGCGGTAGCACAGATACGCAGTATTTT. It translates to CASSQSQAGGGSTDTQYF.

This clonotype was recorded many times. The library was designed around alpha chains, so this beta chain is a stray read whose abundance carries little weight. V gene TRBV7-2 combines with J gene TRBJ2-7, with 9 bases fitting TRBD2. V was pared by 9 bases and J by 3 bases, with 9 bases of the junction left unmatched. The length of the CDR3 is 14 residues. The germline gives CDR1 SGHTA, CDR2 FQGNSA. Here the CDR3 reads CASKPLAGFYEQYF. CDR3 bases: TGTGCCAGTAAACCTCTAGCGGGGTTCTACGAGCAGTACTTC.

This clonotype was counted many times. This beta chain appears as a stray read in a library generated for alpha chains; its size is not informative. The chain has TRBV27 and TRBJ1-4, with D tentatively TRBD1 (5 bases). In germline, CDR1 is MNHEY, CDR2 SMNVEV (reference sequence). The CDR3 consists of 14 residues. V was trimmed by 6 bases and J by 4 bases, leaving 12 bases between them. CDR3 DNA: TGTGCCAGCAGGCTGGGACCGAGTAATGAAAAACTGTTTTTT. Translation: CASRLGPSNEKLFF. Filled out from reference TRBV27 and TRBJ1-4, the complete variable domain reads EAQVTQNPRYLITVTGKKLTVTCSQNMNHEYMSWYRQDPGLGLRQIYYSMNVEVTDKGDVPEGYKVSRKEKRNFPLILESPSPNQTSLYFCASRLGPSNEKLFFGSGTQLSVL.

In the case of this clonotype: This beta chain turned up in a library designed for alpha chains; as an off-target read, its abundance says little. V and J are TRBV28 and TRBJ2-3, with a weak D call TRBD1 (6 bases). The V gene lost 6 bases and the J gene lost 0 bases, with 13 bases spanning the gap. The CDR3 covers 15 residues. Germline CDR1 MDHEN, CDR2 SYDVKM. The CDR3 nucleotides read TGTGCCAGCAGAACAGGGTCGCGTAGCACAGATACGCAGTATTTT. Its translation is CASRTGSRSTDTQYF. Variable domain in full (rest from reference TRBV28 and TRBJ2-3): DVKVTQSSRYLVKRTGEKVFLECVQDMDHENMFWYRQDPGLGLRLIYFSYDVKMKEKGDIPEGYSVSREKKERFSLILESASTNQTSMYLCASRTGSRSTDTQYFGPGTRLTVL.

By sample share, this clonotype is medium-sized. This beta chain lies outside the target of a library built for alpha chains; its clone size means little. The genes are TRBV12-3 or TRBV12-4 and TRBJ2-6; D uncertain. Between the trimmed V and J ends, which lost 2 bases and 0 bases, there was a span of 11 bases. This CDR3 spans 17 amino acids. CDR3 in amino acids: CASSLSSVSSGANVLTF. The CDR3, as DNA: TGTGCCAGCAGTTTATCGTCAGTATCCTCTGGGGCCAACGTCCTGACTTTC.

This clonotype came up a few times. This beta chain turned up in a library designed for alpha chains; as an off-target read, its abundance says little. This chain uses TRBV29-1 with TRBJ2-1, with TRBD1 identical over 9 bases. The germline V gene has CDR1 SQVTM and CDR2 ANQGSEA. The CDR3 sequence is 14 residues long. Trimming took 2 bases from V and 3 from J; bases not matched to a gene: 2. CDR3 sequence (DNA): TGCAGCGTTGAAAGACAGGGGGTCTACAATGAGCAGTTCTTC. Its translation: CSVERQGVYNEQFF.

This clonotype was seen ten or more times. This beta chain is a stray read from a library made for alpha chains; its abundance is not meaningful. The genes are TRBV29-1 and TRBJ2-3; TRBD1 matches 8 bases. The germline V gene encodes CDR1 SQVTM and CDR2 ANQGSEA. J was trimmed by 0 bases and V by 6 bases; bases with no gene match: 5. This CDR3 spans 14 amino acids. CDR3 coding DNA: TGCAGCGTCGCCAGGGGGCCCAGCACAGATACGCAGTATTTT. Its translation is CSVARGPSTDTQYF.